This T cell receptor beta chain was retrieved from a study of blood T cell repertoires in COVID-19. The wider study: Sources were T cells, B-cell-depleted T cells, or PBMCs; the material itself was cDNA or gDNA.

This clone has just a few counts. The V end lost 7 bases, the J end lost 1 base, and 10 bases lay between the germline ends. This CDR3 has 13 residues. Authors' data handling: Counts of nucleated cells, estimated from reference gene primer amplification, were obtained. Some clones are missing from TCRdb's copy, which holds only in-frame ones; the method was immunoSEQ multiplex PCR. V and J calls and clone size are copied from that table; D and trimming were computed from the DNA. The repertoire consists of about 180,000 clones, with 84% occurring once and the leading ten covering around 6.8%. The material sequenced was peripheral blood. The source is a human donor in a cohort sampled during active COVID-19. The rearrangement links TRBV12-3 or TRBV12-4 to TRBJ1-1, with D possibly matching TRBD1 (5 bases). The CDR3: CASNPGGNTEAFF. CDR3 DNA sequence: TGTGCCAGCAACCCCGGGGGGAACACTGAAGCTTTCTTT.